This TCR beta chain was recorded in a study of T cells in Graves' hyperthyroidism and ophthalmopathy. The study, taken as a whole, reports: Also found in blood were most expanded thyroid clonotypes above 0.001.

Graves' hyperthyroidism was deemed stable absent ophthalmopathy progression within 18 months. Germline values: CDR1 MDHEN, CDR2 SYDVKM. V lost 4 bases and J lost 2, with 19 bases in between. This CDR3 has 17 residues. Researchers took RNA transcripts and amplified the TCR beta CDR3 regions from them. The primer set for the first-round RT-PCR of the TCR CDR3 was HTBI. TCRdb reprocessed the multiplex PCR reads with MiXCR, giving one entry per CDR3 protein. The table has roughly 420,000 distinct CDR3 sequences, roughly an eighth seen once. This clonotype has at least ten counts. The antigen is not known. The source of this sequence is a woman between 18 and 29 years old with Graves' hyperthyroidism. The chain is built from TRBV28 and TRBJ2-3; D is perhaps TRBD2 (6 bases). Sequencing input: blood. This CDR3 reads CASSSFPSGLTTDTQYF. CDR3 in DNA: TGTGCCAGCAGTTCTTTCCCTTCGGGACTGACCACAGATACGCAGTATTTT.